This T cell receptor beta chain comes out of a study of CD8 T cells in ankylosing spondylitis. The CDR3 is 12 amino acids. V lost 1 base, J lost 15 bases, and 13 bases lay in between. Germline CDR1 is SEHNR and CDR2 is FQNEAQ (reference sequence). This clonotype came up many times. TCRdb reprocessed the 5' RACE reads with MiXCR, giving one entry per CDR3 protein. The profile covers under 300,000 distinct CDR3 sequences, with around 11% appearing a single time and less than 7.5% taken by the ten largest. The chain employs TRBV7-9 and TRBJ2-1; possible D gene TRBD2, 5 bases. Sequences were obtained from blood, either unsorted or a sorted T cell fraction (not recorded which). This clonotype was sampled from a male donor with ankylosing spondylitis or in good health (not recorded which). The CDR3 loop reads CASSLEVGGGFF. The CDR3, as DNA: TGTGCCAGCAGCTTAGAGGTCGGAGGCGGGTTCTTC.